This T cell receptor beta chain was identified during a study of shared clonotypes between healthy human individuals. Repertoires were generated with immunoSEQ multiplex PCR, while TCRdb's copy carries only in-frame clones and drops some. This table has around 650,000 clones, 90% to 97% appearing once. Selected positively for CCR7 and CD45RO-negative, naive CD8 cells excluded terminally differentiated effector memory CD45RA+ cells. The CDR3 is 16 amino acids. Per the germline V gene, CDR1 is SEHNR and CDR2 is FQNEAQ (reference sequence). V was trimmed by 1 base and J by 6 bases, leaving 16 bases between them.

The V and J genes are TRBV7-9 and TRBJ1-5, with D perhaps matching TRBD1 (6 bases). The source material was naive CD8+ T cells sorted from blood. This TCR was recovered from a woman in her 30s in good health. Here the CDR3 reads CASSLVGGGPAQPQHF. The CDR3 DNA is TGTGCCAGCAGCTTAGTGGGTGGGGGGCCGGCTCAGCCCCAGCATTTT.